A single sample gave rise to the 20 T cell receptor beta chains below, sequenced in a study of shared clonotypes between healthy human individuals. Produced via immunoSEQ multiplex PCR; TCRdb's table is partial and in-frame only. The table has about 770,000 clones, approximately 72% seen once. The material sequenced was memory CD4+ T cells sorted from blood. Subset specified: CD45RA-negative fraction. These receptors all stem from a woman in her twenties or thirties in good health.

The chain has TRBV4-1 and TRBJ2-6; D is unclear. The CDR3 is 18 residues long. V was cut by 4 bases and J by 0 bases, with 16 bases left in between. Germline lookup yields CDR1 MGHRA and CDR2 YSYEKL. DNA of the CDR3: TGCGCCAGCAGCCCTCATCCGGGTGAAAGCTCTGGGGCCAACGTCCTGACTTTC. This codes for CASSPHPGESSGANVLTF.

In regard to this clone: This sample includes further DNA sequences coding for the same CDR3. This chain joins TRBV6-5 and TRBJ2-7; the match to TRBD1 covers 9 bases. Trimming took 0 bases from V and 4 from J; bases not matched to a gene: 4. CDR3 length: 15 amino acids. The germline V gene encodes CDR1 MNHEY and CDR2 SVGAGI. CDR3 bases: TGTGCCAGCAGTTACTCTCCGGGACAGGGTTACGAGCAGTACTTC. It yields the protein CASSYSPGQGYEQYF.

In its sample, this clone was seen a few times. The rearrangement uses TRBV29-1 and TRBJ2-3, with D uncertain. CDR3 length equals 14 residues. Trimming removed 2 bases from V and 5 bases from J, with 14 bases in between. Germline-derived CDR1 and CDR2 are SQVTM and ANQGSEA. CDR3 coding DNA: TGCAGCGTTGAAATCCGGTTTTCGGGAGATACGCAGTATTTT. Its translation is CSVEIRFSGDTQYF.

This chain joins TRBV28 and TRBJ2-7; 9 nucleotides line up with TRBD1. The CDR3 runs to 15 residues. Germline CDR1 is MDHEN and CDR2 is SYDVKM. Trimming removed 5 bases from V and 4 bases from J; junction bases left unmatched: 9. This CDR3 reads CASSAGTGPPYEQYF. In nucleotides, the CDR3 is TGTGCCAGCAGTGCCGGGACAGGGCCCCCTTACGAGCAGTACTTC. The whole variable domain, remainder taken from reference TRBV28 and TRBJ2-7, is DVKVTQSSRYLVKRTGEKVFLECVQDMDHENMFWYRQDPGLGLRLIYFSYDVKMKEKGDIPEGYSVSREKKERFSLILESASTNQTSMYLCASSAGTGPPYEQYFGPGTRLTVT.

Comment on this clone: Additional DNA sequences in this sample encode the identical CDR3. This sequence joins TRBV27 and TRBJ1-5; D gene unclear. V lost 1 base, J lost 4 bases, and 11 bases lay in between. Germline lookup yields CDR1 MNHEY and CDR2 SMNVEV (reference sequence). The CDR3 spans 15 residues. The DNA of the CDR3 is TGTGCCAGCAGTTTATTGTCAGGAGGGAATCAGCCCCAGCATTTT. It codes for CASSLLSGGNQPQHF.

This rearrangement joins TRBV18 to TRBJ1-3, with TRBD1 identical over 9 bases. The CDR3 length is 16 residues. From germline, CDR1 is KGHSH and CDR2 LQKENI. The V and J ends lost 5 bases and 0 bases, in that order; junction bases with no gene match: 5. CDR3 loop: CASSAGQGNSGNTIYF. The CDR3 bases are TGTGCCAGCTCAGCGGGACAGGGAAACTCTGGAAACACCATATATTTT.

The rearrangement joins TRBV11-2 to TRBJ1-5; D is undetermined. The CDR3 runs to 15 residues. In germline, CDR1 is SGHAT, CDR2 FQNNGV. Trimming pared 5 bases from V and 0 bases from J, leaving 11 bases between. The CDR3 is CASSVTTASNQPQHF. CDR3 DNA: TGTGCCAGCAGCGTAACCACAGCTAGCAATCAGCCCCAGCATTTT.

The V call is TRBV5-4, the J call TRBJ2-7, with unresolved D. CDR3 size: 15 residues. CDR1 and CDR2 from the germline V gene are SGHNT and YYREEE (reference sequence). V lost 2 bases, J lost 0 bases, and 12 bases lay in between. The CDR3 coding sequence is TGTGCCAGCAGCTTCCCTGGCGCGAGCTCCTACGAGCAGTACTTC. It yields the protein CASSFPGASSYEQYF.

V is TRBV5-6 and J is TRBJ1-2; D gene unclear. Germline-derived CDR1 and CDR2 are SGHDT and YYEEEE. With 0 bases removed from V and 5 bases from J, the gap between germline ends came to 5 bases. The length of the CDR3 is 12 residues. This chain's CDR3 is CASSLGFYGYTF. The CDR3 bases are TGTGCCAGCAGCTTGGGTTTTTATGGCTACACCTTC.

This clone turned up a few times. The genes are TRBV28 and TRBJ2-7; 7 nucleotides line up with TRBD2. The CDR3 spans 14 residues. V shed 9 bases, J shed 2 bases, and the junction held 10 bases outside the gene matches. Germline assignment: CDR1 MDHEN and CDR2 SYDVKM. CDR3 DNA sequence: TGTGCCAGTCGATCCAGCGGGATACCCTACGAGCAGTACTTC. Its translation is CASRSSGIPYEQYF.

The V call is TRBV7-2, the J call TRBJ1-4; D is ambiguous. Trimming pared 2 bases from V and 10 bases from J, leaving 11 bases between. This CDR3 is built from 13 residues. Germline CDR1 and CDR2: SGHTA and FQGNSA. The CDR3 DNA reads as TGTGCCAGCAGCTTAACTCTTACGGGAAAACTGTTTTTT. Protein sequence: CASSLTLTGKLFF.

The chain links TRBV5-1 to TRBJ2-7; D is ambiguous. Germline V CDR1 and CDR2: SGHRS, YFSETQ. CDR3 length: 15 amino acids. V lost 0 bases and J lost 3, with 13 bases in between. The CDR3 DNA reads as TGCGCCAGCAGCTTGGCCAAGGATTGGGTCTACGAGCAGTACTTC. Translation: CASSLAKDWVYEQYF. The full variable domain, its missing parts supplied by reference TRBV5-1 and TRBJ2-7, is KAGVTQTPRYLIKTRGQQVTLSCSPISGHRSVSWYQQTPGQGLQFLFEYFSETQRNKGNFPGRFSGRQFSNSRSEMNVSTLELGDSALYLCASSLAKDWVYEQYFGPGTRLTVT.

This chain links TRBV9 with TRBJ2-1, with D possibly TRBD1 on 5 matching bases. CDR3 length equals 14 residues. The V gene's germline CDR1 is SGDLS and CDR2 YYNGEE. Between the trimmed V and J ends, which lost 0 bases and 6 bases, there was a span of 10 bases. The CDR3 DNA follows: TGTGCCAGCAGCGTAGAAGGGGCAGCCAATGAGCAGTTCTTC. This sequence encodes CASSVEGAANEQFF.

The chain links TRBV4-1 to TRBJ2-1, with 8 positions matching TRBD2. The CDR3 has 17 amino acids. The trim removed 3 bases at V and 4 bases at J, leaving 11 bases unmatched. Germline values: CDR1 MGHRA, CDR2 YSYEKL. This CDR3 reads CASSHPLKAGVYNEQFF. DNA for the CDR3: TGCGCCAGCAGCCACCCCTTAAAAGCGGGAGTTTACAATGAGCAGTTCTTC.

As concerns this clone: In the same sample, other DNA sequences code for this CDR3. CDR3 protein: CASSPGRNTGELFF. For the CDR3, the DNA is TGCGCCAGCAGTCCAGGGAGGAACACCGGGGAGCTGTTTTTT. This chain uses TRBV5-1 with TRBJ2-2; D possibly matches TRBD1 or TRBD2 (5 bases each). The CDR3 consists of 14 residues. The germline CDR1 and CDR2 sequences are SGHRS and YFSETQ. The V and J ends lost 5 bases and 1 base respectively, with 9 bases between them. The full variable domain, in which reference TRBV5-1 and TRBJ2-2 provide the parts outside the CDR3, is KAGVTQTPRYLIKTRGQQVTLSCSPISGHRSVSWYQQTPGQGLQFLFEYFSETQRNKGNFPGRFSGRQFSNSRSEMNVSTLELGDSALYLCASSPGRNTGELFFGEGSRLTVL.

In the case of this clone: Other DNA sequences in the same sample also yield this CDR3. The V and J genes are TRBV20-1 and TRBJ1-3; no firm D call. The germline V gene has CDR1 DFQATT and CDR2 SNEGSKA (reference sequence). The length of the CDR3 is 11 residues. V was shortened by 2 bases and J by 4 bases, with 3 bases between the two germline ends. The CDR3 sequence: CSARQGNTIYF. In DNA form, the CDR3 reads TGCAGTGCTAGACAGGGAAACACCATATATTTT.

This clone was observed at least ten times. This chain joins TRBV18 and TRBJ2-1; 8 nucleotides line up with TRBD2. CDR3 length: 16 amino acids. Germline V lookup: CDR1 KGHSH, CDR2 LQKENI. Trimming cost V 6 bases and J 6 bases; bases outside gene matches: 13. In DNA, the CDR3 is TGTGCCAGCTCCCCTATGAATAGCGGGAATTCCAATGAGCAGTTCTTC. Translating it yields CASSPMNSGNSNEQFF. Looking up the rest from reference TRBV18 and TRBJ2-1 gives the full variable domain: NAGVMQNPRHLVRRRGQEARLRCSPMKGHSHVYWYRQLPEEGLKFMVYLQKENIIDESGMPKERFSAEFPKEGPSILRIQQVVRGDSAAYFCASSPMNSGNSNEQFFGPGTRLTVL.

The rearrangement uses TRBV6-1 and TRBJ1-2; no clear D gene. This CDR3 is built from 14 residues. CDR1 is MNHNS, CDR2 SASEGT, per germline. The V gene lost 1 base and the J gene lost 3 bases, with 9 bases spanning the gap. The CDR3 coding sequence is TGTGCCAGCAGTGAAGATCGGAACTACTATGGCTACACCTTC. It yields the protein CASSEDRNYYGYTF.

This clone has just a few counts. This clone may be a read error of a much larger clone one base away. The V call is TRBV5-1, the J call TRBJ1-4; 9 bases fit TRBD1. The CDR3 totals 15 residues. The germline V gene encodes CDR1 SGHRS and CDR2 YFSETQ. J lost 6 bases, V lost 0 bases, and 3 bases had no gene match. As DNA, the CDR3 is TGCGCCAGCAGCTTGGGGGACAGGGACGATGAAAAACTGTTTTTT. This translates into CASSLGDRDDEKLFF.

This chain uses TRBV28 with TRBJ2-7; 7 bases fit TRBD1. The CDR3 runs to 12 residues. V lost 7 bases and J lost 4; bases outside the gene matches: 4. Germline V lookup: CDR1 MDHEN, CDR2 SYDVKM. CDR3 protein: CASTRQGYEQYF. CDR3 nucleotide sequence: TGTGCCAGCACCAGACAGGGTTACGAGCAGTACTTC.